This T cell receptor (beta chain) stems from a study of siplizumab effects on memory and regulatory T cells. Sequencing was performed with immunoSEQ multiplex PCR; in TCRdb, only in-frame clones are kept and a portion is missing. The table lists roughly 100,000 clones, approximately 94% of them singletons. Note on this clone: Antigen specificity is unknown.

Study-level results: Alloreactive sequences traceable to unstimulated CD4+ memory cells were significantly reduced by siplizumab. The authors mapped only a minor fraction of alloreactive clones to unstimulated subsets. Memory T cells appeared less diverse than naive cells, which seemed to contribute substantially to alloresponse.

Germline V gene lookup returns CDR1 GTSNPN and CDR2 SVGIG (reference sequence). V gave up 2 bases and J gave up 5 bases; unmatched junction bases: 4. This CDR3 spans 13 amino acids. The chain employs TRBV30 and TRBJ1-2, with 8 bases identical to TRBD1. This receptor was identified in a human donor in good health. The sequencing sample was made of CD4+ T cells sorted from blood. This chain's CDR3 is CAWSQGAYYGYTF. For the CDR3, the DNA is TGTGCCTGGAGTCAGGGGGCATATTATGGCTACACCTTC.